This TCR beta chain originates from a study of cytomegalovirus exposure and HLA in healthy donors (dated by TCRdb to 2016 to 2017). Notes on the research overall: An earlier analysis of roughly 610 of the donors reported 276 Gb of sequence data and around 100 million unique TCR beta sequences obtained from about 179 million T cells. An early release that covered about 600 HLA-typed donors contained 300 to 350 gigabases of sequencing data and approximately 85 million unique TCR sequences. The genetic ancestry cluster associated with self-reported Caucasian donors included 65% to 90% of the approximately 410 genotyped donors. The aim of the study was to test whether cataloging public T cell receptors could identify signatures of past pathogen exposure. The study used immunosequencing to profile the T cell repertoires of several hundred subjects and linked those repertoires to cytomegalovirus serostatus. Besides the first cohort of approximately 670 subjects, a separate validation cohort made up of 90 to 150 different subjects was used. High-throughput TCR immunosequencing, statistical association of individual TCRs with disease status, and machine learning were combined to predict cytomegalovirus infection status. To study patterns of TCR occurrence, a later analysis re-analyzed previously published TCR beta repertoires from hundreds of donors and added high-resolution HLA genotyping. In the later analysis, no new phenotypic data were used to find candidate immune exposures; instead, reliance was placed on TCR beta sequences and their occurrence across donors. An earlier analysis of approximately 640 of the donors applied high-throughput TCR beta sequencing to assess whether each TCR beta V gene segment acted as functional or pseudogenic. Donor age, sex, ethnicity and CMV serostatus were compiled together with the repertoire data. Genome-wide SNP genotypes for about 55% of the roughly 670 donors were used in a later genetic analysis, which treated that subset as a discovery cohort. Every discovery cohort repertoire had been produced on one sequencing platform. HLA typing included class I and class II loci at four-digit resolution. The number of typed donors differed by locus: about 629-640 for A, B, C, DRB1 and DQB1; some 500 for DQA1; 606 for DPA1; and approximately 450 for DPB1. Five DR-DQ haplotypes were treated as single units for association and clustering because of strong linkage in the cohort. On average, roughly 200,000 unique TCR beta nucleotide sequences were sequenced per donor among 398 genotyped donors of the cohort, with roughly 18% of those sequences being non-productive. Results the study describes overall, beyond this receptor: In this cohort, only TCR beta chains were sequenced, and detectable features were limited by the absence of alpha or paired-chain data. In a later analysis, most CMV-associated TCR beta chains were found to appear HLA-restricted, with HLA associations seemingly driven largely by CMV exposure. The authors suggested that the approach could potentially be generalized to other disease states and immunological phenotypes. HLA typing was unavailable for some donors at each locus, so association tests used only the typed subset. Cytomegalovirus status was reported to be diagnosed by the classifier with high specificity and sensitivity in both the original and validation cohorts. In a later analysis, the rate of TCR association differed among HLA loci, with DRB1 alleles having the most associated TCRs and HLA-C alleles having the fewest. According to a later genetic analysis, donors in an Asian-associated ancestry cluster had fewer N-insertions in productive TCRs than the approximately 710-donor mean. Over 15 rarely observed V segments, including chromosome 9 orphons, were excluded from the earlier analysis of approximately 500 of the donors because counts were too low. Roughly uniform sequencing depth across donors was assumed in presence/absence analyses, although this assumption may not hold. A further reported finding was that TCR beta sequences accurately predicted the HLA-A and HLA-B alleles for most subjects in the first cohort. In vitro tests confirmed that a few of the cytomegalovirus-associated TCR beta chains recognize cytomegalovirus antigens. The study listed 164 TCR beta chains as associated with cytomegalovirus. At a false discovery rate of 0.05, a later analysis linked some 18,000 TCR beta sequences to specific HLA alleles. Compared with equally common non-associated chains, HLA-associated TCR beta chains in a later analysis were more clonally expanded and had lower generation probabilities. Correlated functional status among segregating V segments might reflect linkage disequilibrium, but an unknown experimental factor could not be ruled out. V-gene and J-gene trimming of TCR beta chains was associated with a missense DCLRE1C variant in a later genetic analysis, and the association was replicated in an independent cohort. CMV serostatus was the only immune exposure information available for the cohort. Several of the top co-occurrence clusters appeared to be linked to parvovirus B19, influenza, CMV and Epstein-Barr virus, according to a later analysis. In an earlier analysis of roughly 500 of the donors, most TCR beta V segments appeared in productive rearrangements about 87% or about 30% of the time, broadly matching IMGT annotations. When HLA alleles, especially DR and DQ, strongly co-occurred, attributing TCR associations to individual alleles was difficult. A cluster of highly shared sequence variants was judged likely to represent a technical artifact of the sequencing pipeline. Because the 87-base-pair reads could not distinguish some IMGT-functional V segments, including TRBV6-2 and TRBV6-3, those segments were excluded. Across donors, most TCR sequences were observed very rarely, whereas some public TCRs were present in many individuals.

The cohort comprised 670 or so healthy bone marrow donors. Cohort members were all nominally healthy when sampled, although unrecorded immune exposures were likely present. The donor was CMV seropositive and belonged to the group of 270 or so seropositive cohort members. Each donor provided a peripheral blood sample, and peripheral blood mononuclear cells were used for TCR beta sequencing. The Qiagen DNeasy Blood Extraction Kit was used to extract genomic DNA from the blood cell samples. A remark on this clone: The target of this receptor is not known. Base qualities are not at hand, and no much larger clone is one base apart.

The protocol used for the library was the immunoSEQ multiplex PCR assay. For the multiplex PCR, a mixture combining 60 forward primers for TCR Vbeta segments and 13 reverse primers for TCR Jbeta segments was used. The CDR3 region of rearranged TCR beta genes was amplified from genomic DNA with a multiplex PCR assay. On the Illumina HiSeq System, the amplified TCR beta libraries were sequenced as 87-base-pair reads. The study's own analysis went as follows. Across the 500 to 750 repertoires, a later analysis counted 80 million or so unique TCR beta chains, roughly 11 million of which were shared by at least two donors. A nearest-neighbor algorithm error-corrected the raw reads and collapsed the reads into unique sequences, merging closely related sequences to remove PCR and sequencing errors. Alignment of CDR3 sequences to IMGT reference sequences was used to assign V, D and J gene segments. For a sequence to be retained, at least a six-nucleotide match to both a V gene segment and a J gene segment was required. Rearrangements were called productive when the CDR3 lacked stop codons and stayed in frame with V and J; all others were non-productive. Following IMGT convention, CDR3 was defined as the stretch from the second conserved V-encoded cysteine to the conserved J-encoded phenylalanine. In an earlier analysis of around 600 of the donors, sequences lacking an unambiguous match to a single V gene segment were excluded. An earlier analysis of several hundred of the donors called V segments functional above 56.7% productive rearrangements and segregating when the between-donor standard deviation exceeded 5%. A statistical classification framework was developed to diagnose cytomegalovirus status using the catalog of TCR beta chain sequences. V and J gene assignment, in a later analysis, came from comparing TCR nucleotide sequences with IMGT/GENE-DB human TR gene sequences. In a later analysis, CDR3 sequences and most-parsimonious VDJ recombination scenarios were assigned using the TCRdist pipeline. In a later analysis, each TCR beta chain was defined by its CDR3 amino acid sequence together with its V-gene family, and reads lacking a unique V-gene family were excluded. In a later analysis, 450 to 600 highly shared, low-generation-probability nucleotide sequences were removed to address suspected cross-contamination and a sequencing artifact. For each public chain, a later analysis derived a clonal expansion index from normalized ranks of inferred template counts within each repertoire. Generation probabilities in a later analysis came from a VDJ recombination model fitted to out-of-frame rearrangements, and those results were checked against IGoR. A later analysis scored TCR-TCR, TCR-HLA and TCR-CMV co-occurrence with hypergeometric tests, applying a repertoire-size bias correction to TCR pairs. A later analysis estimated false discovery rates by permuting HLA or CMV assignments 20 times. In a later analysis, co-occurring TCRs were grouped with DBSCAN, and TCRdist sequence similarity was added when clustering was performed within HLA-allele-positive subsets. Repertoires with fewer than 30,000 or more than 120,000 public chains, plus five repertoires with anomalous nucleotide sharing, were excluded from co-occurrence clustering. This is the immuneACCESS table as TCRdb keeps it, with only in-frame sequences that have V and J called. A part of the clones is gone; compared with another copy, unresolved V genes explain less than half, and the rest is unexplained. The V and J calls and clone size are taken from that table; D and trimming were inferred from the DNA. The sample records roughly 80,000 clones, roughly two thirds of which are singletons. The top ten hold under 7.5% of the sample.

The germline V gene provides CDR1 KGHSH and CDR2 LQKENI. From V the trimming removes 0 bases and from J it removes 0 bases, while the gene matches leave 8 bases of the junction unaccounted for. Spanning cysteine to phenylalanine, the CDR3 consists of 17 amino acids. Of the read, only the CDR3 DNA is kept; its 51 bases are in frame from base 1. The TCR originated in a woman in her forties or fifties in good health and CMV-seropositive. The V gene is TRBV18 and the J gene is TRBJ2-7, and TRBD1 matches 7 of the central bases. The sequenced material came from PBMCs. The CDR3 corresponds to CASSPPGDSYSSYEQYF. The nucleotide sequence is TGTGCCAGCTCACCACCGGGGGACAGTTACAGCTCCTACGAGCAGTACTTC.